The 16 T cell receptor beta chains below all came from one sample that was sequenced in a study of T cell changes during pregnancy in multiple sclerosis. The assay was immunoSEQ multiplex PCR, and TCRdb's table has in-frame clones only and misses some. Among approximately 53,000 clones listed, around 90% were seen once. This specimen was CD4+ T cells from peripheral blood mononuclear cells, taken after pregnancy. The origin of the receptors is a female donor in good health, enrolled as a control in a pregnancy study.

This sequence joins TRBV29-1 and TRBJ2-7, with TRBD2 matching 7 bases. Trimming took 1 base from V and 6 from J; bases not matched to a gene: 12. This CDR3 comprises 15 residues. Germline lookup yields CDR1 SQVTM and CDR2 ANQGSEA. In DNA, the CDR3 is TGCAGCGTTGAAGTCCCTTCGGGAGGCCCACGCGAGCAGTACTTC. Protein product: CSVEVPSGGPREQYF.

V usage is TRBV28 and J usage is TRBJ1-5; 8 positions match TRBD1. The trim removed 6 bases at V and 7 bases at J, leaving 5 bases unmatched. Looked up from germline, CDR1 is MDHEN and CDR2 is SYDVKM. CDR3 size: 13 residues. This CDR3 reads CASRSGGHQPQHF. The CDR3 bases are TGTGCCAGCAGGTCAGGGGGCCACCAGCCCCAGCATTTT. Based on the CDR3 plus reference TRBV28 and TRBJ1-5, the full variable domain is DVKVTQSSRYLVKRTGEKVFLECVQDMDHENMFWYRQDPGLGLRLIYFSYDVKMKEKGDIPEGYSVSREKKERFSLILESASTNQTSMYLCASRSGGHQPQHFGDGTRLSIL.

This chain connects TRBV10-3 to TRBJ1-1; D is unresolved. V was shortened by 8 bases and J by 4 bases, with 8 bases between the two germline ends. The CDR3 length is 11 residues. The germline V gene encodes CDR1 ENHRY and CDR2 SYGVKD. CDR3 nucleotide sequence: TGTGCCATCCAATCGGGCACTGAAGCTTTCTTT. Protein product: CAIQSGTEAFF.

The chain couples TRBV10-3 to TRBJ2-3; 11 bases align to TRBD2. This CDR3 contains 15 residues. Germline V gene lookup returns CDR1 ENHRY and CDR2 SYGVKD. V was pared by 7 bases and J by 5 bases, with 8 bases of the junction left unmatched. CDR3 coding DNA: TGTGCCATCACCCCTAGCGGGAGGAGGGGAGATACGCAGTATTTT. As protein: CAITPSGRRGDTQYF.

This sequence joins TRBV27 and TRBJ1-4, with 10 positions matching TRBD1. The germline V gene encodes CDR1 MNHEY and CDR2 SMNVEV (reference sequence). The CDR3 sequence is 15 residues long. Unmatched junction bases numbered 4, after V lost 5 bases and J lost 4 bases. As DNA, the CDR3 is TGTGCCAGCAGTCCCGACAGGGGGCATAATGAAAAACTGTTTTTT. It specifies CASSPDRGHNEKLFF.

V and J are TRBV7-9 and TRBJ2-3, with TRBD2 identical over 11 bases. The V and J ends lost 1 base and 5 bases, in that order; junction bases with no gene match: 11. The CDR3 is made up of 18 amino acids. CDR1 SEHNR and CDR2 FQNEAQ come from the germline V gene (reference sequence). DNA for the CDR3: TGTGCCAGCAGCTTAGGAGAAAGACTAGCGGGGAGGAAAGATACGCAGTATTTT. Encoded protein: CASSLGERLAGRKDTQYF.

This rearrangement joins TRBV29-1 to TRBJ2-5, with TRBD2 as a possible D gene (6 bases). Trimming stripped 0 bases from V and 6 bases from J, with 11 bases between. The CDR3 covers 13 residues. Germline V gives CDR1 SQVTM, CDR2 ANQGSEA. The CDR3 region has the DNA TGCAGCGTTGAAGAAGCAGGGAGGCAGACCCAGTACTTC. Amino acids: CSVEEAGRQTQYF. Full variable domain (remainder filled in from reference TRBV29-1 and TRBJ2-5): SAVISQKPSRDICQRGTSLTIQCQVDSQVTMMFWYRQQPGQSLTLIATANQGSEATYESGFVIDKFPISRPNLTFSTLTVSNMSPEDSSIYLCSVEEAGRQTQYFGPGTRLLVL.

This chain joins TRBV5-6 and TRBJ1-2, with D unclear. The length of the CDR3 is 16 residues. V gave up 0 bases and J gave up 1 base, with 13 bases separating them. Germline loops: CDR1 SGHDT, CDR2 YYEEEE. The CDR3 coding sequence is TGTGCCAGCAGCTTGGGGTCAGGATTTCGTAACTATGGCTACACCTTC. It is translated as CASSLGSGFRNYGYTF.

The chain joins TRBV27 to TRBJ2-6, with a tentative D call TRBD2 (6 bases). The V gene's germline CDR1 is MNHEY and CDR2 SMNVEV (reference sequence). V dropped 2 bases and J dropped 2 bases, with 13 bases sitting between them. This CDR3 has 17 amino acids. The CDR3 loop reads CASSLQGGSTGANVLTF. CDR3 sequence (DNA): TGTGCCAGCAGTTTACAGGGAGGTTCGACTGGGGCCAACGTCCTGACTTTC.

The genes are TRBV13 and TRBJ2-7, with 7 bases matching TRBD2. The V gene's germline CDR1 is PRHDT and CDR2 FYEKMQ (reference sequence). CDR3 length equals 14 residues. V lost 5 bases to trimming and J lost 3 bases; unmatched junction nucleotides: 7. The CDR3 reads CASSRDYRNYEQYF. In DNA, the CDR3 is TGTGCCAGCAGCCGGGACTATAGAAACTACGAGCAGTACTTC.

The chain carries TRBV4-1 and TRBJ2-4, with D perhaps matching TRBD2 (6 bases). Per the germline V gene, CDR1 is MGHRA and CDR2 is YSYEKL. V lost 1 base, J lost 4 bases, and 8 bases lay in between. The CDR3 runs to 14 residues. CDR3: CASSQGLGKNIQYF. CDR3 nucleotides: TGCGCCAGCAGCCAAGGACTAGGAAAAAACATTCAGTACTTC.

V is TRBV2 and J is TRBJ2-7; D gene unclear. Germline CDR1 reads SNHLY; CDR2 reads FYNNEI. The CDR3 covers 9 residues. Trimming pared 11 bases from V and 4 bases from J, leaving 6 bases between. CDR3 protein: CARDYEQYF. CDR3 nucleotides: TGTGCCCGCGATTACGAGCAGTACTTC. Complete variable domain (other parts from reference TRBV2 and TRBJ2-7): EPEVTQTPSHQVTQMGQEVILRCVPISNHLYFYWYRQILGQKVEFLVSFYNNEISEKSEIFDDQFSVERPDGSNFTLKIRSTKLEDSAMYFCARDYEQYFGPGTRLTVT.

The rearrangement joins TRBV27 to TRBJ2-7; D perhaps matches TRBD1 (6 bases). This CDR3 is 17 amino acids long. Per the germline V gene, CDR1 is MNHEY and CDR2 is SMNVEV (reference sequence). V was clipped by 5 bases and J by 1 base, with 21 bases between them. CDR3 coding DNA: TGTGCCAGCAGTCCCTCGACCGGGACAACGCAATCCTACGAGCAGTACTTC. The encoded protein is CASSPSTGTTQSYEQYF.

The chain carries TRBV28 and TRBJ2-5; tentatively, D is TRBD1 (5 bases). Deletions cut 5 bases from V and 3 bases from J, with 10 bases between. This CDR3 has 13 amino acids. Germline V gene data show CDR1 as MDHEN and CDR2 as SYDVKM. The chain's CDR3 is CASSRGREETQYF. Here the CDR3 DNA reads TGTGCCAGCAGTCGAGGCAGGGAAGAGACCCAGTACTTC.

The genes are TRBV5-1 and TRBJ2-5; 12 nucleotides agree with TRBD2. The V gene's germline CDR1 is SGHRS and CDR2 YFSETQ. The CDR3 has 14 amino acids. V lost 5 bases and J lost 4; bases outside the gene matches: 3. The CDR3 here is CASRMGLAGETQYF. The CDR3 DNA follows: TGCGCCAGCAGAATGGGACTAGCGGGAGAGACCCAGTACTTC. Drawing the rest from reference TRBV5-1 and TRBJ2-5, the complete variable domain is KAGVTQTPRYLIKTRGQQVTLSCSPISGHRSVSWYQQTPGQGLQFLFEYFSETQRNKGNFPGRFSGRQFSNSRSEMNVSTLELGDSALYLCASRMGLAGETQYFGPGTRLLVL.

The chain has TRBV27 and TRBJ2-2, with TRBD1 identical over 7 bases. After removal of 5 bases from V and 6 bases from J, the junction contained 9 bases not matched to a gene. Per germline, CDR1 MNHEY and CDR2 SMNVEV (reference sequence). CDR3 size: 15 residues. The CDR3 DNA sequence: TGTGCCAGCAGTGCCTCGGGGACAGAAGCCGGGGAGCTGTTTTTT. Protein sequence: CASSASGTEAGELFF.